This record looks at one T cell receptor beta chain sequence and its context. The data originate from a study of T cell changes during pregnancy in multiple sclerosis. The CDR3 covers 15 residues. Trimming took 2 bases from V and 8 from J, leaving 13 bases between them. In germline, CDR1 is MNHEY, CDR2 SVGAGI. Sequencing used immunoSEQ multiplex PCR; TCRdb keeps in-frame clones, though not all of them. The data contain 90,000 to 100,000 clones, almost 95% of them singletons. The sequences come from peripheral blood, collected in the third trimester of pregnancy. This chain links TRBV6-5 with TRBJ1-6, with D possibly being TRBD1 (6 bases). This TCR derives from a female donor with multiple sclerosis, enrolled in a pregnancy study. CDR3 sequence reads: CASSYRGQLDSPLHF. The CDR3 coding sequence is TGTGCCAGCAGTTACCGTGGACAGCTTGATTCACCCCTCCACTTT.